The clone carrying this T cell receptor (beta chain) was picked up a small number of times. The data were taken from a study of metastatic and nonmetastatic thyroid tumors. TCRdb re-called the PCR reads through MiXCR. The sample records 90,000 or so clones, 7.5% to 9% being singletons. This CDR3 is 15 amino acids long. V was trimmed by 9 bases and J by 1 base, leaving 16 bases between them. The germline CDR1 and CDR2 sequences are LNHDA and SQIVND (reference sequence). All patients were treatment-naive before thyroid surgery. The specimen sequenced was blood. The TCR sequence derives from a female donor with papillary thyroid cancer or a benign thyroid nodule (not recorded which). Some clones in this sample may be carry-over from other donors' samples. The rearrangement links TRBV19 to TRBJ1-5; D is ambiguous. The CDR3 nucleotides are TGTGCCAGCCTGCCACGGACTGAAAGCAATCAGCCCCAGCATTTT. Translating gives CASLPRTESNQPQHF.